This is a list of T cell receptor beta chains from one sample in a study of blood T cell repertoires in COVID-19. Sequencing used immunoSEQ multiplex PCR; TCRdb keeps in-frame clones, though not all of them. The repertoire holds about 99,000 clones, with about 87% as singletons. The sequenced sample consisted of peripheral blood. Receptor source: a man between 50 and 59 years old with acute or convalescent COVID-19. CDR3s include the opening cysteine and the closing phenylalanine or tryptophan. The D gene is left open where the match is weak. Where a row states a size, it is once, few, many or the class of an expanded clone; other rows omit it.

DNA: TGTGCCAGCAGCTTAGCTAACACCCATAATTCACCCCTCCACTTT
CDR3: CASSLANTHNSPLHF
D: .
length: 15
V: TRBV7-2
size: .
J: TRBJ1-6

DNA: TGTGCCAGCAGTGAAAGGACTAGCGGGAGCAATGAGCAGTTCTTC
CDR3: CASSERTSGSNEQFF
D: TRBD2
length: 15
V: TRBV6-1
size: .
J: TRBJ2-1

DNA: TGTGCCAGTAGTATCCAGGGGGCAAGTCCCTACAATGAGCAGTTCTTC
CDR3: CASSIQGASPYNEQFF
D: TRBD1
length: 16
V: TRBV19
size: .
J: TRBJ2-1

DNA: TGCGCCAGCAGCTTGGAGGCAGGGGATAATGGCTACACCTTC
CDR3: CASSLEAGDNGYTF
D: .
length: 14
V: TRBV5-1
size: .
J: TRBJ1-2

DNA: TGTGCCAGCAGTGCAATGGGGGCGTGGGGAGAGACCCAGTACTTC
CDR3: CASSAMGAWGETQYF
D: .
length: 15
V: TRBV6-6
size: .
J: TRBJ2-5

DNA: TGTGCCAGCAGCTGGGGGACTAGCGGGAAACAATACGAGCAGTACTTC
CDR3: CASSWGTSGKQYEQYF
D: TRBD2
length: 16
V: TRBV5-4
size: .
J: TRBJ2-7

DNA: TGTGCCAGCAGCTCGACGTATCAGGGTGTTGACACTGAAGCTTTCTTT
CDR3: CASSSTYQGVDTEAFF
D: .
length: 16
V: TRBV7-9
size: .
J: TRBJ1-1

DNA: TGTGCCAGCAATTTCGGGACAGGGGAAGAGACCCAGTACTTC
CDR3: CASNFGTGEETQYF
D: TRBD1
length: 14
V: TRBV5-5
size: few
J: TRBJ2-5

DNA: TGTGCCAGCAGTGGGGACACCTTAGCGGGAGGGCCGGGAGATACGCAGTATTTT
CDR3: CASSGDTLAGGPGDTQYF
D: TRBD2
length: 18
V: TRBV6-1
size: few
J: TRBJ2-3

DNA: TGTGCCAGCAGCTTGGTACTAGCGGGAGGCCGAGAGCAGTACTTC
CDR3: CASSLVLAGGREQYF
D: TRBD2
length: 15
V: TRBV5-6
size: once
J: TRBJ2-7

DNA: TGCGCCAGCAGCTCCGGACAGGTCGGTCATGGCTACACCTTC
CDR3: CASSSGQVGHGYTF
D: TRBD1
length: 14
V: TRBV5-1
size: .
J: TRBJ1-2

DNA: TGTGCTAGTGGTTTCTCTAGCGGGAGCGCAGATACGCAGTATTTT
CDR3: CASGFSSGSADTQYF
D: TRBD2
length: 15
V: TRBV12-5
size: .
J: TRBJ2-3

DNA: TGTGCCAGCTCACCGGGGCAGACCTACGAGCAGTACTTC
CDR3: CASSPGQTYEQYF
D: .
length: 13
V: TRBV18
size: .
J: TRBJ2-7

DNA: TGCGCCAGCAGCCCACAACTAGAAAGGTACGAGCAGTACTTC
CDR3: CASSPQLERYEQYF
D: .
length: 14
V: TRBV5-1
size: .
J: TRBJ2-7

DNA: TGTGCCAGCAGCTTCGGACAGACTCAGTACCAAGAGACCCAGTACTTC
CDR3: CASSFGQTQYQETQYF
D: .
length: 16
V: TRBV5-5
size: .
J: TRBJ2-5

DNA: TGTGCCAGCAGTTTTGGGGCAGATGAAGCTTTCTTT
CDR3: CASSFGADEAFF
D: .
length: 12
V: TRBV12-3/TRBV12-4
size: .
J: TRBJ1-1

DNA: TGCGCCAGCAGCTTGTTCCGGGGGAGTAGCGGGAGTAATGAGCAGTTCTTC
CDR3: CASSLFRGSSGSNEQFF
D: TRBD2
length: 17
V: TRBV5-1
size: .
J: TRBJ2-1

DNA: TGTGCCAGCAGTTTATCTGGAAGGGCTAGCGGCTCCTACGAGCAGTACTTC
CDR3: CASSLSGRASGSYEQYF
D: TRBD2
length: 17
V: TRBV27
size: .
J: TRBJ2-7

DNA: TGTGCCAGCAGCTTGGGGACTAGCGGGAGTGTAGATACGCAGTATTTT
CDR3: CASSLGTSGSVDTQYF
D: TRBD2
length: 16
V: TRBV5-4
size: .
J: TRBJ2-3

DNA: TGTGCCAGCAGTTTACTAGCGAGCTCCTACAATGAGCAGTTCTTC
CDR3: CASSLLASSYNEQFF
D: .
length: 15
V: TRBV28
size: .
J: TRBJ2-1

DNA: TGTGCCAGCAGCAGGGGACACCCCAGGACTGCGGAGTACGAGCAGTACTTC
CDR3: CASSRGHPRTAEYEQYF
D: .
length: 17
V: TRBV13
size: .
J: TRBJ2-7

DNA: TGTGCCATCGTCGGGAACTATGGCTACACCTTC
CDR3: CAIVGNYGYTF
D: .
length: 11
V: TRBV28
size: .
J: TRBJ1-2

DNA: TGTGCCACCAGTGATTCCCAGCGAGTGGCCGGGGAGCTGTTTTTT
CDR3: CATSDSQRVAGELFF
D: .
length: 15
V: TRBV24-1
size: .
J: TRBJ2-2

DNA: TGTGCCAGCTCACCAAGGGTCCAGGTCGGACTTGGAAACACCATATATTTT
CDR3: CASSPRVQVGLGNTIYF
D: .
length: 17
V: TRBV18
size: .
J: TRBJ1-3

DNA: TGTGCCAGCAGCCTCCCCCGATTGAGCTCTGGGGCCAACGTCCTGACTTTC
CDR3: CASSLPRLSSGANVLTF
D: .
length: 17
V: TRBV3-1/TRBV3-2
size: .
J: TRBJ2-6

DNA: TGCGCCAGCAGCTCAGCCTCTAGCGGGGTTCCCTACGAGCAGTACTTC
CDR3: CASSSASSGVPYEQYF
D: TRBD2
length: 16
V: TRBV5-1
size: .
J: TRBJ2-7

DNA: TGTGCCAGCAGCTTAGACTCCGGGACAGGGAGAGATGGCTACACCTTC
CDR3: CASSLDSGTGRDGYTF
D: TRBD1
length: 16
V: TRBV7-9
size: .
J: TRBJ1-2

DNA: TGTGCCAGCAGTGCGCTAGCCGGGAGGGGGGTGGAGACCCAGTACTTC
CDR3: CASSALAGRGVETQYF
D: TRBD2
length: 16
V: TRBV6-1
size: .
J: TRBJ2-5

DNA: TGTGCCAGTAGTGACAGGGGGCAAAGGGGCAATCAGCCCCAGCATTTT
CDR3: CASSDRGQRGNQPQHF
D: TRBD1
length: 16
V: TRBV19
size: .
J: TRBJ1-5

DNA: TGTGCCAGCAGCTTGACTAGCGGAAACACAGATACGCAGTATTTT
CDR3: CASSLTSGNTDTQYF
D: TRBD2
length: 15
V: TRBV5-6
size: .
J: TRBJ2-3

DNA: TGTGCCAGCAGTGAAGTGGGAGGGTCCTACAATGAGCAGTTCTTC
CDR3: CASSEVGGSYNEQFF
D: TRBD2
length: 15
V: TRBV2
size: .
J: TRBJ2-1

DNA: TGTGCCAGCAGTTGGCAGGGCTCCTACGAGCAGTACTTC
CDR3: CASSWQGSYEQYF
D: .
length: 13
V: TRBV27
size: .
J: TRBJ2-7

DNA: TGTGCCACCAGTGATTTAGGACAGGGGATCGGGGAGCTGTTTTTT
CDR3: CATSDLGQGIGELFF
D: TRBD1
length: 15
V: TRBV24-1
size: .
J: TRBJ2-2

DNA: TGTGCCAGCGCGCCAGGGTGGGCCAAAAACATTCAGTACTTC
CDR3: CASAPGWAKNIQYF
D: .
length: 14
V: TRBV6-5
size: .
J: TRBJ2-4

DNA: TGCGCCAGCAGCCCGTCGTGGACAGCGGTCACCTACGAGCAGTACTTC
CDR3: CASSPSWTAVTYEQYF
D: .
length: 16
V: TRBV5-1
size: .
J: TRBJ2-7

DNA: TGTGCCAGCAGCGTAGGGAGTCTAGCGGGGGACTACGAGCAGTACTTC
CDR3: CASSVGSLAGDYEQYF
D: TRBD2
length: 16
V: TRBV9
size: once
J: TRBJ2-7

DNA: TGCGCCAGCAGCTACGACAGGACCTACGAGCAGTACTTC
CDR3: CASSYDRTYEQYF
D: .
length: 13
V: TRBV5-1
size: .
J: TRBJ2-7

DNA: TGTGCCAGCAGTTCGACTAGCGCGGAGCAGTTCTTC
CDR3: CASSSTSAEQFF
D: TRBD2
length: 12
V: TRBV6-5
size: .
J: TRBJ2-1

DNA: TGTGCCAGCAGTTACTCGACAGGGGAGCAGTACTTC
CDR3: CASSYSTGEQYF
D: TRBD1
length: 12
V: TRBV6-6
size: .
J: TRBJ2-7

DNA: TGCGCCAGCTCCTATCCCGGCGGGACCGGGGAGCTGTTTTTT
CDR3: CASSYPGGTGELFF
D: .
length: 14
V: TRBV5-1
size: few
J: TRBJ2-2

DNA: TGTGCCAGCAGTTTATCGGGGGGGGGAGCCACTGAAGCTTTCTTT
CDR3: CASSLSGGGATEAFF
D: .
length: 15
V: TRBV27
size: .
J: TRBJ1-1

DNA: TGTGCCAGCAGCAAAGGCCCGCTCGTTTTTTGGTTGCGGACCCAGTACTTC
CDR3: CASSKGPLVFWLRTQYF
D: .
length: 17
V: TRBV21-1
size: .
J: TRBJ2-5

DNA: TGTGCCAGCAGTTCTACAGGGGGCAGGAATCAGCCCCAGCATTTT
CDR3: CASSSTGGRNQPQHF
D: TRBD1
length: 15
V: TRBV6-5
size: .
J: TRBJ1-5

DNA: TGTGCCAGCAGCTTCTCTCGGGAGACCCAGTACTTC
CDR3: CASSFSRETQYF
D: .
length: 12
V: TRBV7-2
size: .
J: TRBJ2-5

DNA: TGTGCCAGCAGCCAGGGACTAGCGGGGGGGAATGAGCAGTTCTTC
CDR3: CASSQGLAGGNEQFF
D: TRBD2
length: 15
V: TRBV3-1/TRBV3-2
size: .
J: TRBJ2-1

DNA: TGTGCCAGCAGCTTGGCTAGCGGGATCTACAATGAGCAGTTCTTC
CDR3: CASSLASGIYNEQFF
D: TRBD2
length: 15
V: TRBV5-4
size: .
J: TRBJ2-1

DNA: TGTGCCACCAGTGAAGGGACTAGCGGGAGTTATTGGAATGAGCAGTTCTTC
CDR3: CATSEGTSGSYWNEQFF
D: TRBD2
length: 17
V: TRBV24-1
size: .
J: TRBJ2-1

DNA: TGCGCCAGCAGCCTCCAGGGGGCGCCGGGTAATTCACCCCTCCACTTT
CDR3: CASSLQGAPGNSPLHF
D: TRBD1
length: 16
V: TRBV5-1
size: .
J: TRBJ1-6

DNA: TGTGCCAACGAAGACTCCGTGGGGGGGGATACGCAGTATTTT
CDR3: CANEDSVGGDTQYF
D: TRBD2
length: 14
V: TRBV7-9
size: .
J: TRBJ2-3

DNA: TGCGCCAGCAGCTTGGAACGGGAGGCCCGGGAGCAGTACTTC
CDR3: CASSLEREAREQYF
D: TRBD2
length: 14
V: TRBV5-1
size: .
J: TRBJ2-7

DNA: TGTGCCAGCAGTCTGGTGGGAGGGCCCTACGAGCAGTACTTC
CDR3: CASSLVGGPYEQYF
D: TRBD2
length: 14
V: TRBV2
size: .
J: TRBJ2-7

DNA: TGTGCCAGCAGTTCGGGGTCACGGAATCAGCCCCAGCATTTT
CDR3: CASSSGSRNQPQHF
D: .
length: 14
V: TRBV6-5
size: .
J: TRBJ1-5

DNA: TGTGCCAGCAGTTCCCTCCTCAGGGGGCGGGGGACTGAAGCTTTCTTT
CDR3: CASSSLLRGRGTEAFF
D: TRBD1
length: 16
V: TRBV28
size: .
J: TRBJ1-1

DNA: TGCGCCAGCAGCCAAGTGGTGACACAGGGGAAAAGCCGGCAGTACTTC
CDR3: CASSQVVTQGKSRQYF
D: TRBD1
length: 16
V: TRBV4-1
size: once
J: TRBJ2-7

DNA: TGTGCCAGCAGCCAAACGGGAGAAAAAGAGACCCAGTACTTC
CDR3: CASSQTGEKETQYF
D: .
length: 14
V: TRBV5-4
size: once
J: TRBJ2-5

DNA: TGTGCTAGTGGTTTGTTTATAGCGGGAGGGCCGCACAATGAGCAGTTCTTC
CDR3: CASGLFIAGGPHNEQFF
D: TRBD2
length: 17
V: TRBV12-5
size: .
J: TRBJ2-1

DNA: TGCGCCAGCAGCCAAGGGACAGGGGGGAGTCTCTCGGGAGAGACCCAGTACTTC
CDR3: CASSQGTGGSLSGETQYF
D: TRBD1
length: 18
V: TRBV4-1
size: .
J: TRBJ2-5

DNA: TGTGCCAGCAGCCCGACAGACCCCAACTACGAGCAGTACTTC
CDR3: CASSPTDPNYEQYF
D: .
length: 14
V: TRBV21-1
size: .
J: TRBJ2-7

DNA: TGTGCCAGCTCCTCGGGGCGGGAGGGGATTGAGCAGTTCTTC
CDR3: CASSSGREGIEQFF
D: TRBD2
length: 14
V: TRBV6-5
size: .
J: TRBJ2-1